Following are 8 T cell receptor beta chains from one sample sequenced in a study of blood T cell repertoires in COVID-19. Profiling relied on immunoSEQ multiplex PCR, and the TCRdb table lists in-frame clones only, not all of them. This table holds about 240,000 clones, around nine tenths found once. Sequenced input: peripheral blood. These receptor sequences come from a woman in her 70s with active or convalescent COVID-19.

The CDR3 DNA sequence: TGCGCCAGCAGCCATCCCTCAGAAGAGACCCAGTACTTC. This codes for CASSHPSEETQYF. This chain joins TRBV4-1 and TRBJ2-5, with D unresolved. CDR3 length: 13 residues. Germline V gives CDR1 MGHRA, CDR2 YSYEKL. Trimming pared 3 bases from V and 3 bases from J, leaving 8 bases between.

This clone was picked up one time. The chain employs TRBV2 and TRBJ1-2, with D hard to call. V was cut by 7 bases and J by 0 bases, with 12 bases left in between. From germline, CDR1 is SNHLY and CDR2 FYNNEI. This CDR3 has 14 residues. The CDR3 loop reads CASILTPANYGYTF. As DNA, the CDR3 is TGTGCCAGCATTCTGACACCCGCTAACTATGGCTACACCTTC. The complete variable domain, with remaining parts taken from reference TRBV2 and TRBJ1-2, reads EPEVTQTPSHQVTQMGQEVILRCVPISNHLYFYWYRQILGQKVEFLVSFYNNEISEKSEIFDDQFSVERPDGSNFTLKIRSTKLEDSAMYFCASILTPANYGYTFGSGTRLTVV.

The chain has TRBV5-4 and TRBJ1-4, with unresolved D. V was trimmed by 4 bases and J by 0 bases, leaving 10 bases between them. Per the germline V gene, CDR1 is SGHNT and CDR2 is YYREEE (reference sequence). The CDR3 is made up of 15 amino acids. CDR3 sequence (DNA): TGTGCCAGCAGCCCGACTCGTGCAACTAATGAAAAACTGTTTTTT. Encoded protein: CASSPTRATNEKLFF. The full variable domain, in which reference TRBV5-4 and TRBJ1-4 provide the parts outside the CDR3, is ETGVTQSPTHLIKTRGQQVTLRCSSQSGHNTVSWYQQALGQGPQFIFQYYREEENGRGNFPPRFSGLQFPNYSSELNVNALELDDSALYLCASSPTRATNEKLFFGSGTQLSVL.

This sequence joins TRBV3-1 (or the pseudogene TRBV3-2) and TRBJ1-1, with 7 bases that match TRBD1. The CDR3 has 13 residues. J lost 10 bases, V lost 0 bases, and 5 bases had no gene match. Looked up from germline, CDR1 is LGHDT and CDR2 is YNNKEL (reference sequence). CDR3 sequence (DNA): TGTGCCAGCAGCCAAGAGGAGGGACAGCGAGCTTTCTTT. It codes for CASSQEEGQRAFF.

The chain has TRBV5-1 and TRBJ1-1; 11 nucleotides match TRBD1. Germline lookup yields CDR1 SGHRS and CDR2 YFSETQ. Trimming removed 4 bases from V and 11 bases from J; junction bases left unmatched: 10. The CDR3 length is 14 residues. CDR3 DNA: TGCGCCAGCAGCCCGTCGGGGACAGGGGGTTCGGCTTTCTTT. Residues: CASSPSGTGGSAFF.

The CDR3 nucleotides are TGTGCCAGTAGTGTGGCCGTAGGAAGAGGGAACACTGAAGCTTTCTTT. Protein sequence: CASSVAVGRGNTEAFF. The chain couples TRBV19 to TRBJ1-1; the D is unclear. The CDR3 sequence is 16 residues long. Germline V gene sequence: CDR1 LNHDA, CDR2 SQIVND (reference sequence). V was pared by 5 bases and J by 1 base, with 17 bases between.

In DNA form, the CDR3 reads TGTGCCAGCAGCTTATTCGGTGACTATGGCTACACCTTC. Its translation: CASSLFGDYGYTF. The chain links TRBV7-2 to TRBJ1-2; D uncertain. Germline values: CDR1 SGHTA, CDR2 FQGNSA. This CDR3 is 13 amino acids long. V lost 2 bases to trimming and J lost 3 bases, with 7 bases between them.

The chain joins TRBV27 to TRBJ1-2; D uncertain. Trimming removed 2 bases at V and 7 bases at J, with 14 bases between. Germline V gene data show CDR1 as MNHEY and CDR2 as SMNVEV (reference sequence). This CDR3 region has 14 residues. The CDR3 sequence is CASSLGPSAGGYTF. CDR3 coding DNA: TGTGCCAGCAGTTTAGGTCCCTCAGCAGGTGGCTACACCTTC.